These 10 T cell receptor beta chains originate from one sample sequenced in a study of beta chain features in type 1 diabetes. Expressed TCRB transcripts got sequenced, as all isolated RNA was reverse transcribed. Method: immunoSEQ multiplex PCR; TCRdb's copy keeps in-frame clones and lacks some. The sample holds approximately 400,000 clones; around 16% are singletons and the top ten take 0.019%. Sequenced material: naive CD4+ T cells from blood. The receptors stem from a woman in her late teens or twenties in good health.

The J gene is TRBJ2-5, the V gene TRBV28; D is ambiguous. This CDR3 region has 11 residues. V gave up 7 bases and J gave up 2 bases, with 5 bases separating them. CDR1 MDHEN and CDR2 SYDVKM come from the germline V gene. Written as DNA, the CDR3 is TGTGCCAGCAACAAACAAGAGACCCAGTACTTC. Translated, it gives CASNKQETQYF.

The chain is built from TRBV2 and TRBJ2-1, with D possibly being TRBD1 (5 bases). This CDR3 is 14 amino acids long. Germline V CDR1 and CDR2: SNHLY, FYNNEI. The V gene lost 3 bases and the J gene lost 6 bases, with 12 bases spanning the gap. The CDR3 loop reads CASSDWVRGNEQFF. The CDR3 nucleotides are TGTGCCAGCAGTGATTGGGTTAGGGGCAATGAGCAGTTCTTC.

The V call is TRBV25-1, the J call TRBJ2-1; 7 nucleotides align to TRBD2. J lost 3 bases, V lost 8 bases, and 7 bases had no gene match. This CDR3 comprises 14 residues. The germline gives CDR1 MGHDK, CDR2 SYGVNS. CDR3 amino acids: CASGSAGDYNEQFF. DNA for the CDR3: TGTGCCAGCGGGTCGGCGGGAGACTACAATGAGCAGTTCTTC.

The table lists this clone with a few counts. The chain carries TRBV27 and TRBJ1-5; the match to TRBD1 covers 10 bases. The CDR3 is 14 amino acids. Trimming took 5 bases from V and 7 from J; bases not matched to a gene: 5. Germline V gene sequence: CDR1 MNHEY, CDR2 SMNVEV (reference sequence). The CDR3 reads CASSDRGLGQPQHF. For the CDR3, the DNA is TGTGCCAGCAGTGACAGGGGGCTAGGACAGCCCCAGCATTTT.

The rearrangement links TRBV27 to TRBJ2-7, with TRBD2 as a possible D gene (6 bases). The germline V gene has CDR1 MNHEY and CDR2 SMNVEV (reference sequence). This CDR3 is built from 15 residues. V was trimmed by 5 bases and J by 3 bases, leaving 17 bases between them. CDR3 loop: CASSNKWGVSYEQYF. The CDR3 region has the DNA TGTGCCAGCAGTAATAAATGGGGGGTGAGCTACGAGCAGTACTTC.

This clone was detected a few times. The CDR3 sequence is CASSVAPRGQGGETQYF. For the CDR3, the DNA is TGTGCCAGCAGCGTAGCCCCCAGGGGGCAGGGCGGAGAGACCCAGTACTTC. The V call is TRBV9, the J call TRBJ2-5; TRBD1 agrees at 8 bases. CDR3 length: 17 residues. In germline, CDR1 is SGDLS, CDR2 YYNGEE. J was trimmed by 4 bases and V by 0 bases; bases with no gene match: 11.

This clone was counted a few times. The chain links TRBV14 to TRBJ1-1; perhaps TRBD1 as D (5 bases). Between the trimmed V and J ends, which lost 0 bases and 4 bases, there was a span of 12 bases. This CDR3 contains 15 residues. Looked up from germline, CDR1 is SGHDN and CDR2 is FVKESK. CDR3 sequence (DNA): TGTGCCAGCAGCCAAGAGAGGATGGGGGGCACTGAAGCTTTCTTT. Translating it yields CASSQERMGGTEAFF.

The V gene is TRBV5-4, the J gene TRBJ2-4; TRBD1 is a possible D gene (5 bases). The CDR3 covers 16 residues. CDR1 and CDR2 from the germline V gene are SGHNT and YYREEE (reference sequence). The germline V and J ends were trimmed by 0 bases and 1 base, with 11 bases remaining between them. In DNA form, the CDR3 reads TGTGCCAGCAGCTTGGCCCTCCAGGGCGCCAAAAACATTCAGTACTTC. This encodes CASSLALQGAKNIQYF.

The rearrangement uses TRBV18 and TRBJ2-1; 8 bases are a match to TRBD1. V shed 0 bases, J shed 6 bases, and the junction held 4 bases outside the gene matches. The CDR3 loop spans 15 amino acids. The germline V gene encodes CDR1 KGHSH and CDR2 LQKENI. The CDR3: CASSPPHGQGNEQFF. The CDR3 DNA sequence: TGTGCCAGCTCACCACCTCACGGACAGGGCAATGAGCAGTTCTTC.

This sequence joins TRBV9 and TRBJ1-2, with D maybe TRBD1 (6 bases). CDR3 length: 15 amino acids. The V and J ends lost 3 bases and 1 base respectively, with 13 bases between them. The germline gives CDR1 SGDLS, CDR2 YYNGEE. CDR3 in amino acids: CASSANRDINYGYTF. In DNA form, the CDR3 reads TGTGCCAGCAGCGCGAACAGGGATATTAACTATGGCTACACCTTC.